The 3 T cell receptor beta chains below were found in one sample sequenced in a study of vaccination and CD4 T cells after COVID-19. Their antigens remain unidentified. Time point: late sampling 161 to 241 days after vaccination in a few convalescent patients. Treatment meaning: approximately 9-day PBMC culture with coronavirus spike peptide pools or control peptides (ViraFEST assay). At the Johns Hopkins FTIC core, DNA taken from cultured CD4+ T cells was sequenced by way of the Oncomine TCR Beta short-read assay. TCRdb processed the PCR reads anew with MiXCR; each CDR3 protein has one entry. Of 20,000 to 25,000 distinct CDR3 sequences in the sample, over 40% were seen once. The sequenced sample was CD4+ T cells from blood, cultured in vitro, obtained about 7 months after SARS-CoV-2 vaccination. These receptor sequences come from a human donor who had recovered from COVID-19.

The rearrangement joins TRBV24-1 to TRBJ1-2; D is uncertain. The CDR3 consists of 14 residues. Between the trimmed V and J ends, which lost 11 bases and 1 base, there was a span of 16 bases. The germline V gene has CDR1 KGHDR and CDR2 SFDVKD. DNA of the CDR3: TGTGCCATACCTCTGGGGTCTATTAACTATGGCTACACCTTC. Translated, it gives CAIPLGSINYGYTF.

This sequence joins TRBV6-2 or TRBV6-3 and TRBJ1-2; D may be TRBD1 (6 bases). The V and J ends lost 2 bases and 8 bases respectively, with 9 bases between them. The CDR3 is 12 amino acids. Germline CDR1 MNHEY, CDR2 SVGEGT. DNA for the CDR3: TGTGCCAGCAGTTACCGGGGGCGCGGCTACACCTTC. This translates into CASSYRGRGYTF.

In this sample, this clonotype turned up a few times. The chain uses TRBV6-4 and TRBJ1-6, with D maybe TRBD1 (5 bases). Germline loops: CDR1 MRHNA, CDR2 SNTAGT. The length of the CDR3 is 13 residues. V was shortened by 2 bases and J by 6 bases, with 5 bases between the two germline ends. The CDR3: CASSDRGNSPLHF. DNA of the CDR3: TGTGCCAGCAGTGACAGGGGTAATTCACCCCTCCACTTT.